The 14 T cell receptor beta chains in this list originate from one sample, sequenced in a study of cytomegalovirus exposure and HLA in healthy donors. Researchers ran the PCR with 60 Vbeta and 13 Jbeta primers. The table came from immunoSEQ multiplex PCR; TCRdb's copy has only in-frame clones and leaves some out. The sample shows 150,000 to 200,000 clones, approximately 75% of them seen only once. Sequencing was carried out using PBMCs. These receptors all stem from a girl under 18 in good health and CMV-seronegative.

This rearrangement joins TRBV2 to TRBJ2-7; 7 bases map to TRBD1. Germline lookup yields CDR1 SNHLY and CDR2 FYNNEI. V lost 4 bases to trimming and J lost 2 bases; unmatched junction nucleotides: 2. This CDR3 is 13 amino acids long. The CDR3 nucleotides are TGTGCCAGCAGTGCGGGACAGCCCTACGAGCAGTACTTC. Its translation: CASSAGQPYEQYF.

The chain has TRBV25-1 and TRBJ1-1; D unclear. This CDR3 region has 15 residues. CDR1 and CDR2 from the germline V gene are MGHDK and SYGVNS. The V end lost 5 bases, the J end lost 5 bases, and 18 bases lay between the germline ends. The CDR3 DNA reads as TGTGCCAGCAGTCCCCCTCGAGGAGGGAGTACTGAAGCTTTCTTT. It yields the protein CASSPPRGGSTEAFF. Full variable domain (outside the CDR3, taken from reference TRBV25-1 and TRBJ1-1): EADIYQTPRYLVIGTGKKITLECSQTMGHDKMYWYQQDPGMELHLIHYSYGVNSTEKGDLSSESTVSRIRTEHFPLTLESARPSHTSQYLCASSPPRGGSTEAFFGQGTRLTVV.

The chain links TRBV27 to TRBJ1-1; D is unclear. Germline CDR1 reads MNHEY; CDR2 reads SMNVEV (reference sequence). CDR3 length equals 15 residues. V dropped 7 bases and J dropped 0 bases, with 15 bases sitting between them. The CDR3 DNA reads as TGTGCCAGCACCCCGTTGGCTTTTTTGAACACTGAAGCTTTCTTT. Its protein product is CASTPLAFLNTEAFF.

This clone was counted a few times. The V call is TRBV7-8, the J call TRBJ2-4; the match to TRBD2 covers 7 bases. Germline V lookup: CDR1 SGHVS, CDR2 FQNEAQ. Trimming removed 5 bases from V and 0 bases from J; junction bases left unmatched: 10. This CDR3 has 17 amino acids. The CDR3 reads CASSPGEGSLAKNIQYF. CDR3 sequence (DNA): TGTGCCAGCAGCCCCGGGGAGGGGTCACTAGCCAAAAACATTCAGTACTTC.

The genes are TRBV2 and TRBJ2-3, with 9 bases that match TRBD2. The trim removed 7 bases at V and 0 bases at J, leaving 5 bases unmatched. CDR1 and CDR2 from the germline V gene are SNHLY and FYNNEI. The length of the CDR3 is 15 residues. CDR3 sequence reads: CASTTGTSSTDTQYF. The CDR3 DNA follows: TGTGCCAGCACCACCGGGACTAGCAGCACAGATACGCAGTATTTT. The full variable domain, with the rest looked up from reference TRBV2 and TRBJ2-3, is EPEVTQTPSHQVTQMGQEVILRCVPISNHLYFYWYRQILGQKVEFLVSFYNNEISEKSEIFDDQFSVERPDGSNFTLKIRSTKLEDSAMYFCASTTGTSSTDTQYFGPGTRLTVL.

This clone turned up a few times. A read error may produce the germline difference seen at one junction end. The gene calls are TRBV5-6 and TRBJ2-7; D is perhaps TRBD1 (6 bases). The CDR3 covers 14 residues. Germline CDR1 reads SGHDT; CDR2 reads YYEEEE. CDR3 protein: CASSSLGQSSEQYF. The CDR3 DNA sequence: TGTGCCAGCAGTTCCCTCGGACAGTCCTCCGAGCAGTACTTC.

This rearrangement joins TRBV7-9 to TRBJ1-1, with a tentative D call TRBD1 (5 bases). Trimming cost V 4 bases and J 5 bases, with 17 bases left between them. From germline, CDR1 is SEHNR and CDR2 FQNEAQ (reference sequence). This CDR3 comprises 15 residues. CDR3 DNA: TGTGCCAGCAGCTCGACTGGGGGAGGTCCAACTGAAGCTTTCTTT. It yields the protein CASSSTGGGPTEAFF.

The chain is built from TRBV6-4 and TRBJ1-6; no clear D gene. The ends were cut back, 2 bases at V and 7 bases at J, with 6 bases in the middle. CDR3 length equals 13 residues. In germline, CDR1 is MRHNA, CDR2 SNTAGT. Here the CDR3 DNA reads TGTGCCAGCAGTGACAAAGAGAATTCACCCCTCCACTTT. Translating gives CASSDKENSPLHF.

This chain uses TRBV2 with TRBJ2-3; 11 bases align to TRBD2. In germline, CDR1 is SNHLY, CDR2 FYNNEI. Germline trimming cut 4 bases from V and 4 bases from J; bases unmatched to any gene: 4. This CDR3 has 15 amino acids. This CDR3 reads CASSVATSGADTQYF. CDR3 DNA: TGTGCCAGCAGTGTTGCGACTAGCGGGGCAGATACGCAGTATTTT.

V gene TRBV6-1 combines with J gene TRBJ2-7; 7 nucleotides agree with TRBD1. With 6 bases clipped from V and 3 bases from J, the junction kept 8 bases outside the gene matches. Per germline, CDR1 MNHNS and CDR2 SASEGT. CDR3 size: 14 residues. The CDR3 sequence: CASRDRQGRYEQYF. CDR3 DNA: TGTGCCAGCAGAGATCGACAGGGCCGCTACGAGCAGTACTTC.

This clone has only one observation. The chain uses TRBV5-1 and TRBJ2-7, with D uncertain. Between the trimmed V and J ends, which lost 4 bases and 2 bases, there was a span of 13 bases. Germline assignment: CDR1 SGHRS and CDR2 YFSETQ. This CDR3 has 14 amino acids. The CDR3: CASSLRIQTYEQYF. The DNA of the CDR3 is TGCGCCAGCAGCCTGAGGATCCAGACCTACGAGCAGTACTTC.

The chain uses TRBV4-1 and TRBJ1-1; a possible D gene is TRBD1 (5 bases). V was pared by 5 bases and J by 2 bases, with 12 bases between. The CDR3 length is 14 residues. The germline V gene encodes CDR1 MGHRA and CDR2 YSYEKL. CDR3 amino acids: CASSNGQLNTEAFF. The DNA for the CDR3 is TGCGCCAGCAGCAACGGACAACTTAACACTGAAGCTTTCTTT.

This clone was seen once. The chain has TRBV6-1 and TRBJ1-5; D unresolved. The CDR3 sequence is 15 residues long. V was cut by 2 bases and J by 1 base, with 9 bases left in between. Germline CDR1 MNHNS, CDR2 SASEGT. CDR3 nucleotide sequence: TGTGCCAGCAGTGAAAACGGAGTAAGCAATCAGCCCCAGCATTTT. This codes for CASSENGVSNQPQHF.

This chain links TRBV10-1 with TRBJ2-5, with 8 bases that match TRBD2. There are 14 residues in the CDR3. CDR1 WNHNN and CDR2 SYGVQD come from the germline V gene (reference sequence). The ends lost 2 bases at V and 5 bases at J; junction bases unmatched: 4. The CDR3 nucleotides read TGCGCCAGCAGTGAGAGCGGGGGCGGGGAGACCCAGTACTTC. Protein product: CASSESGGGETQYF.